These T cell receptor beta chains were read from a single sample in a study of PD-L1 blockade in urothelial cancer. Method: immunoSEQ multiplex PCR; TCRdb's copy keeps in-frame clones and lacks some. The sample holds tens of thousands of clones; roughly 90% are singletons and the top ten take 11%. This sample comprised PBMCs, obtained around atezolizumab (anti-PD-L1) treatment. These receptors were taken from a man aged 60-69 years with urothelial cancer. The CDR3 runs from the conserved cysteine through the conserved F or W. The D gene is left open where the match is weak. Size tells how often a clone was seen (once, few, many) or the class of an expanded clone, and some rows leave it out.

CDR3aa: CASSSSASGSFHEQYF; CDR3nt: TGTGCCAGCAGCAGCAGTGCTAGCGGGAGCTTCCACGAGCAGTACTTC; v_gene: TRBV7-9; j_gene: TRBJ2-7; len: 16; abundance: -; d_gene: TRBD2
CDR3aa: CSAHPGDRDADTQYF; CDR3nt: TGCAGCGCCCACCCGGGGGACAGGGATGCAGATACGCAGTATTTT; v_gene: TRBV29-1; j_gene: TRBJ2-3; len: 15; abundance: once; d_gene: TRBD1
CDR3aa: CASSRQGYEQYF; CDR3nt: TGTGCCAGCAGTCGACAGGGTTACGAGCAGTACTTC; v_gene: TRBV27; j_gene: TRBJ2-7; len: 12; abundance: -; d_gene: TRBD1
CDR3aa: CASSLRGTSGADTQYF; CDR3nt: TGTGCCAGCAGCTTGAGGGGGACTAGCGGGGCAGATACGCAGTATTTT; v_gene: TRBV5-5; j_gene: TRBJ2-3; len: 16; abundance: once; d_gene: TRBD2
CDR3aa: CATSRTDRASGNTIYF; CDR3nt: TGTGCCACCAGCAGAACGGACAGAGCCTCTGGAAACACCATATATTTT; v_gene: TRBV15; j_gene: TRBJ1-3; len: 16; abundance: -; d_gene: -
CDR3aa: CASSSGHPYTEAFF; CDR3nt: TGTGCCAGCAGCTCAGGGCATCCCTACACTGAAGCTTTCTTT; v_gene: TRBV6-6; j_gene: TRBJ1-1; len: 14; abundance: -; d_gene: -
CDR3aa: CASSRGEGVGTGELFF; CDR3nt: TGCGCCAGCAGCCGTGGGGAGGGGGTCGGAACCGGGGAGCTGTTTTTT; v_gene: TRBV5-1; j_gene: TRBJ2-2; len: 16; abundance: -; d_gene: -
CDR3aa: CASSSSSYEQYF; CDR3nt: TGTGCCAGTAGTTCGTCTTCCTACGAGCAGTACTTC; v_gene: TRBV19; j_gene: TRBJ2-7; len: 12; abundance: -; d_gene: -
CDR3aa: CASSYGRADETQYF; CDR3nt: TGTGCCAGCAGTTACGGCAGGGCAGATGAGACCCAGTACTTC; v_gene: TRBV6-5; j_gene: TRBJ2-5; len: 14; abundance: -; d_gene: -
CDR3aa: CASSQVTAGRDEQYF; CDR3nt: TGCGCCAGCAGCCAAGTTACAGCGGGGAGGGACGAGCAGTACTTC; v_gene: TRBV4-1; j_gene: TRBJ2-7; len: 15; abundance: once; d_gene: TRBD2
CDR3aa: CASTLLTGSYEQYF; CDR3nt: TGTGCCAGCACCCTCCTGACAGGGTCCTACGAGCAGTACTTC; v_gene: TRBV7-2; j_gene: TRBJ2-7; len: 14; abundance: -; d_gene: TRBD1
CDR3aa: CASSWSTGGHTEAFF; CDR3nt: TGTGCCAGCAGCTGGTCAACAGGAGGGCACACTGAAGCTTTCTTT; v_gene: TRBV11-2; j_gene: TRBJ1-1; len: 15; abundance: once; d_gene: -
CDR3aa: CSVSPTVDTEAFF; CDR3nt: TGCAGCGTTTCTCCGACAGTAGACACTGAAGCTTTCTTT; v_gene: TRBV29-1; j_gene: TRBJ1-1; len: 13; abundance: few; d_gene: -
CDR3aa: CASSGTGGANFPGRNEKLFF; CDR3nt: TGTGCCAGCAGCGGGACAGGGGGCGCGAATTTTCCGGGCCGCAATGAAAAACTGTTTTTT; v_gene: TRBV7-8; j_gene: TRBJ1-4; len: 20; abundance: -; d_gene: TRBD1
CDR3aa: CASSAPTGDRGRPLGTFGYTF; CDR3nt: TGTGCCAGCAGCGCCCCCACCGGGGACAGGGGGCGACCCCTCGGGACGTTTGGCTACACCTTC; v_gene: TRBV9; j_gene: TRBJ1-2; len: 21; abundance: -; d_gene: TRBD1
CDR3aa: CASSLAGGGGELFF; CDR3nt: TGTGCCAGCAGTTTAGCGGGGGGGGGCGGGGAGCTGTTTTTT; v_gene: TRBV27; j_gene: TRBJ2-2; len: 14; abundance: once; d_gene: TRBD2
CDR3aa: CATSPRQYTYNEQFF; CDR3nt: TGCGCCACCTCCCCCAGGCAATACACCTACAATGAGCAGTTCTTC; v_gene: TRBV10-2; j_gene: TRBJ2-1; len: 15; abundance: -; d_gene: -
CDR3aa: CASSLSSGTGSYEQYF; CDR3nt: TGTGCCAGCAGTTTATCCTCCGGGACAGGCTCCTACGAGCAGTACTTC; v_gene: TRBV28; j_gene: TRBJ2-7; len: 16; abundance: -; d_gene: TRBD1
CDR3aa: CASKRGHLEAFF; CDR3nt: TGTGCCAGTAAAAGGGGTCACCTTGAAGCTTTCTTT; v_gene: TRBV19; j_gene: TRBJ1-1; len: 12; abundance: -; d_gene: -
CDR3aa: CAISERDQETQYF; CDR3nt: TGTGCCATCAGTGAACGCGACCAAGAGACCCAGTACTTC; v_gene: TRBV10-3; j_gene: TRBJ2-5; len: 13; abundance: -; d_gene: -
CDR3aa: CASSQRQGWDEQYF; CDR3nt: TGCGCCAGCAGCCAACGACAGGGCTGGGACGAGCAGTACTTC; v_gene: TRBV4-3; j_gene: TRBJ2-7; len: 14; abundance: once; d_gene: TRBD1
CDR3aa: CASSQRGGLQETQYF; CDR3nt: TGTGCCAGCTCACAAAGGGGAGGCCTCCAAGAGACCCAGTACTTC; v_gene: TRBV18; j_gene: TRBJ2-5; len: 15; abundance: -; d_gene: -
CDR3aa: CASTQGQGGEQFF; CDR3nt: TGTGCCAGCACTCAGGGACAGGGTGGTGAGCAGTTCTTC; v_gene: TRBV27; j_gene: TRBJ2-1; len: 13; abundance: -; d_gene: TRBD1
CDR3aa: CASSQASSGSYEQFF; CDR3nt: TGCGCCAGCAGCCAAGCCTCTAGCGGGAGCTATGAGCAGTTCTTC; v_gene: TRBV4-3; j_gene: TRBJ2-1; len: 15; abundance: -; d_gene: TRBD2
CDR3aa: CASSLGLAENEQFF; CDR3nt: TGTGCCAGCAGCTTAGGATTAGCGGAGAATGAGCAGTTCTTC; v_gene: TRBV7-2; j_gene: TRBJ2-1; len: 14; abundance: -; d_gene: -
CDR3aa: CAWSYGAAKNIQYF; CDR3nt: TGTGCCTGGAGTTATGGGGCAGCCAAAAACATTCAGTACTTC; v_gene: TRBV30; j_gene: TRBJ2-4; len: 14; abundance: once; d_gene: -
CDR3aa: CAWSDVGRTSYEQYF; CDR3nt: TGTGCCTGGAGTGATGTTGGTAGGACATCCTACGAGCAGTACTTC; v_gene: TRBV30; j_gene: TRBJ2-7; len: 15; abundance: -; d_gene: -
CDR3aa: CASSRTSGFYEQYF; CDR3nt: TGTGCCAGCAGCAGGACTAGCGGATTCTACGAGCAGTACTTC; v_gene: TRBV5-6; j_gene: TRBJ2-7; len: 14; abundance: -; d_gene: TRBD2
CDR3aa: CAISDIGVQETQYF; CDR3nt: TGTGCCATCAGTGATATCGGGGTCCAAGAGACCCAGTACTTC; v_gene: TRBV10-3; j_gene: TRBJ2-5; len: 14; abundance: -; d_gene: -
CDR3aa: CASSQGQGQDQPQHF; CDR3nt: TGTGCCAGCAGCCAAGGACAGGGCCAAGATCAGCCCCAGCATTTT; v_gene: TRBV14; j_gene: TRBJ1-5; len: 15; abundance: -; d_gene: TRBD1
CDR3aa: CASSLGLVHEQYF; CDR3nt: TGTGCCAGCAGTTTAGGACTCGTGCACGAGCAGTACTTC; v_gene: TRBV28; j_gene: TRBJ2-7; len: 13; abundance: -; d_gene: -
CDR3aa: CASSLSGNVYEQYF; CDR3nt: TGTGCCAGCAGCTTGAGCGGGAATGTCTACGAGCAGTACTTC; v_gene: TRBV5-6; j_gene: TRBJ2-7; len: 14; abundance: few; d_gene: TRBD2
CDR3aa: CAWSAPGTAYGYTF; CDR3nt: TGTGCCTGGAGTGCCCCAGGGACAGCCTATGGCTACACCTTC; v_gene: TRBV30; j_gene: TRBJ1-2; len: 14; abundance: -; d_gene: TRBD1
CDR3aa: CASSWDSRPSGANVLTF; CDR3nt: TGTGCCAGCAGCTGGGACAGCCGGCCCTCTGGGGCCAACGTCCTGACTTTC; v_gene: TRBV7-2; j_gene: TRBJ2-6; len: 17; abundance: -; d_gene: TRBD1
CDR3aa: CAWSAPPSGGSTDTQYF; CDR3nt: TGTGCCTGGAGTGCCCCCCCTAGCGGGGGGAGCACAGATACGCAGTATTTT; v_gene: TRBV30; j_gene: TRBJ2-3; len: 17; abundance: -; d_gene: TRBD2